This is a list of T cell receptor beta chains from one sample in a study of T cell repertoires in cytomegalovirus infection. TCRdb analysed the reads with MiXCR anew, one entry per CDR3 protein. The sample consists of 480,000 or so distinct CDR3 sequences, roughly 10% of them appearing once. The sample was PBMCs. The receptors derive from a human donor in good health (CMV status not recorded). Some clones in this sample may be carry-over from other donors' samples. CDR3s include the opening cysteine and the closing phenylalanine or tryptophan. Each record gives: D gene, J gene, V gene, clone size, CDR3 DNA, CDR3 protein. D genes are given only for firm matches. Some rows have no size entry. The others give once, few or many, or a class for an expanded clone.

D gene: .; J gene: TRBJ2-1; V gene: TRBV20-1; clone size: few; CDR3 DNA: TGCAGCGGGGGTGGGTCCAATGAGCAGTTCTTC; CDR3 protein: CSGGGSNEQFF
D gene: TRBD1; J gene: TRBJ1-2; V gene: TRBV7-9; clone size: many; CDR3 DNA: TGTGCCAGCAGCTCGGGACAGATGGGACATGGCTACACCTTC; CDR3 protein: CASSSGQMGHGYTF
D gene: .; J gene: TRBJ1-3; V gene: TRBV12-3/TRBV12-4; clone size: many; CDR3 DNA: TGTGCCAGCAGTTCTCTTCAATCTGGAAACACCATATATTTT; CDR3 protein: CASSSLQSGNTIYF
D gene: .; J gene: TRBJ1-1; V gene: TRBV28; clone size: many; CDR3 DNA: TGTGCCAGCAGTTTTATGATGGACACTGAAGCTTTCTTT; CDR3 protein: CASSFMMDTEAFF
D gene: TRBD1; J gene: TRBJ2-5; V gene: TRBV19; clone size: medium-sized; CDR3 DNA: TGTGCCAGTAGCACCGGGACAGGGGGCCTGGAGACCCAGTACTTC; CDR3 protein: CASSTGTGGLETQYF
D gene: TRBD1; J gene: TRBJ1-1; V gene: TRBV7-9; clone size: many; CDR3 DNA: TGTGCCAGCAGCTTAACAGGGGGGACGATGAACACTGAAGCTTTCTTT; CDR3 protein: CASSLTGGTMNTEAFF
D gene: .; J gene: TRBJ2-2; V gene: TRBV3-1; clone size: .; CDR3 DNA: TGTGCCAGCAGCCAATGGGCGGCTCCGAACACCGGGGAGCTGTTTTTT; CDR3 protein: CASSQWAAPNTGELFF
D gene: .; J gene: TRBJ2-2; V gene: TRBV7-6; clone size: many; CDR3 DNA: TGTGCCAGCAGCTTAGCGGATAACAGGGTAACCGGGGAGCTGTTTTTT; CDR3 protein: CASSLADNRVTGELFF
D gene: .; J gene: TRBJ1-5; V gene: TRBV11-3; clone size: many; CDR3 DNA: TGTGCCAGCAGGAGCCGGAAGAGGGGCCAGCCCCAGCATTTT; CDR3 protein: CASRSRKRGQPQHF
D gene: .; J gene: TRBJ1-5; V gene: TRBV16; clone size: many; CDR3 DNA: TGTGCCAGCAGCCAGGGGGCGCGCAATCAGCCCCAGCATTTT; CDR3 protein: CASSQGARNQPQHF
D gene: TRBD2; J gene: TRBJ2-5; V gene: TRBV9; clone size: many; CDR3 DNA: TGTGCCAGCAGCGCCCCCATTGACCCTAGCGGGGGGGCCGAAGAGACCCAGTACTTC; CDR3 protein: CASSAPIDPSGGAEETQYF
D gene: .; J gene: TRBJ1-1; V gene: TRBV10-3; clone size: many; CDR3 DNA: TGTGCCATCACCTTCGACGAGAACACTGAAGCTTTCTTT; CDR3 protein: CAITFDENTEAFF
D gene: TRBD1; J gene: TRBJ1-1; V gene: TRBV10-3; clone size: many; CDR3 DNA: TGTGCCATCAGTGACGGGACAGGGGTCGGCACTGAAGCTTTCTTT; CDR3 protein: CAISDGTGVGTEAFF
D gene: TRBD1; J gene: TRBJ2-3; V gene: TRBV5-1; clone size: few; CDR3 DNA: TGCGCCAGCGGACAGGGGAGGGACACAGATACGCAGTATTTT; CDR3 protein: CASGQGRDTDTQYF
D gene: .; J gene: TRBJ1-1; V gene: TRBV18; clone size: many; CDR3 DNA: TGTGCCAGCAGCCCGAGGGGCGGTATAACTGAAGCTTTCTTT; CDR3 protein: CASSPRGGITEAFF
D gene: .; J gene: TRBJ2-5; V gene: TRBV7-6; clone size: many; CDR3 DNA: TGTGCCAGCAGCTTAGTTCCCTGGGGGGCGGAGGAGACCCAGTACTTC; CDR3 protein: CASSLVPWGAEETQYF
D gene: .; J gene: TRBJ1-2; V gene: TRBV12-3/TRBV12-4; clone size: many; CDR3 DNA: TGTGCCAGCACCTGGGGGACGCGGGGGCGGAATGACTATGGCTACACCTTC; CDR3 protein: CASTWGTRGRNDYGYTF
D gene: TRBD1; J gene: TRBJ2-3; V gene: TRBV23-1; clone size: few; CDR3 DNA: TGCGCCAGCAGTCCCGACAGGGGGCGAAGCACAGATACGCAGTATTTT; CDR3 protein: CASSPDRGRSTDTQYF
D gene: .; J gene: TRBJ2-2; V gene: TRBV7-9; clone size: many; CDR3 DNA: TGTGCCAGCAGCTTAACGACCACCGGGGAGCTGTTTTTT; CDR3 protein: CASSLTTTGELFF
D gene: .; J gene: TRBJ2-2; V gene: TRBV7-5; clone size: few; CDR3 DNA: .; CDR3 protein: CISVPEAPLWASNTGELFF
D gene: TRBD1; J gene: TRBJ2-2; V gene: TRBV6-1; clone size: many; CDR3 DNA: TGTGCCAGCAGCAAGGGACAGGGGGCCGACACCGGGGAGCTGTTTTTT; CDR3 protein: CASSKGQGADTGELFF
D gene: TRBD1; J gene: TRBJ2-3; V gene: TRBV10-3; clone size: many; CDR3 DNA: TGTGCCATCAGCCGGGACAGGGACCTTCCTACGCAGTATTTT; CDR3 protein: CAISRDRDLPTQYF
D gene: TRBD1; J gene: TRBJ1-2; V gene: TRBV28; clone size: many; CDR3 DNA: TGTGCCAGCAGTTTGAAACAGGGGTACGGCTACACCTTC; CDR3 protein: CASSLKQGYGYTF
D gene: TRBD1; J gene: TRBJ1-6; V gene: TRBV18; clone size: .; CDR3 DNA: TGTGCCAGCTCACCAGGGACAGGGATCTATAATTCACCCCTCCACTTT; CDR3 protein: CASSPGTGIYNSPLHF
D gene: .; J gene: TRBJ1-5; V gene: TRBV6-1; clone size: .; CDR3 DNA: TGTGCCAGCAGTGACCTTTTACAAGGACAGCCCCAGCATTTT; CDR3 protein: CASSDLLQGQPQHF
D gene: .; J gene: TRBJ1-1; V gene: TRBV5-4; clone size: few; CDR3 DNA: TGTGCCAGCAGCCCCTGGATAGAGAACACTGAAGCTTTCTTT; CDR3 protein: CASSPWIENTEAFF
D gene: TRBD2; J gene: TRBJ2-5; V gene: TRBV14; clone size: many; CDR3 DNA: TGTGCCAGCAGCTCCCGAGGCGCGACTAGCGGAATCGAGACCCAGTACTTC; CDR3 protein: CASSSRGATSGIETQYF
D gene: .; J gene: TRBJ2-5; V gene: TRBV6-5; clone size: few; CDR3 DNA: TGTGCCAGCACCCAGGGAGGAGCGACCCAGTACTTC; CDR3 protein: CASTQGGATQYF
D gene: TRBD1; J gene: TRBJ1-6; V gene: TRBV27; clone size: .; CDR3 DNA: TGTGCCAGCAGTTTATCTGGGACAGGGGCCTCACCCCTCCACTTT; CDR3 protein: CASSLSGTGASPLHF
D gene: .; J gene: TRBJ2-5; V gene: TRBV12-3/TRBV12-4; clone size: many; CDR3 DNA: TGTGCCAGCAGTTTAAGGAGGAACAAAGAGACCCAGTACTTC; CDR3 protein: CASSLRRNKETQYF
D gene: TRBD2; J gene: TRBJ2-5; V gene: TRBV9; clone size: few; CDR3 DNA: TGTGCCAGCAGCGTAGCTGTTAGCGGGGCAGGGGAGACCCAGTACTTC; CDR3 protein: CASSVAVSGAGETQYF
D gene: .; J gene: TRBJ1-5; V gene: TRBV20-1; clone size: few; CDR3 DNA: TGCAGTGCTAGAGACCCAGGGCGTTCACGTCCCCAGCATTTT; CDR3 protein: CSARDPGRSRPQHF
D gene: .; J gene: TRBJ1-5; V gene: TRBV19; clone size: few; CDR3 DNA: TGTGCCAGTACCCTGCGGGGGATAGCTCAGCCCCAGCATTTT; CDR3 protein: CASTLRGIAQPQHF
D gene: .; J gene: TRBJ2-1; V gene: TRBV25-1; clone size: many; CDR3 DNA: TGTGCCAGCAGTGAACCTGGCGGGCCTAACAATGAGCAGTTCTTC; CDR3 protein: CASSEPGGPNNEQFF
D gene: .; J gene: TRBJ2-7; V gene: TRBV3-1; clone size: .; CDR3 DNA: TGTGCCAGCAGCCAAGAACAGGCCCTTTACGAGCAGTACTTC; CDR3 protein: CASSQEQALYEQYF
D gene: .; J gene: TRBJ2-2; V gene: TRBV13; clone size: .; CDR3 DNA: TGTGCCAGCAGCTCTGGACTACCGAGGACCGGGGAGCTGTTTTTT; CDR3 protein: CASSSGLPRTGELFF
D gene: .; J gene: TRBJ1-2; V gene: TRBV11-2; clone size: many; CDR3 DNA: TGTGCCAGCAGCTTAAGTGCGCAGACTACTTTTTATGGCTACACCTTC; CDR3 protein: CASSLSAQTTFYGYTF
D gene: TRBD2; J gene: TRBJ2-5; V gene: TRBV7-2; clone size: many; CDR3 DNA: TGTGCCAGCAGCTCCGCTAGCGGGAGTTCGGTAGGAAAGACCCAGTACTTC; CDR3 protein: CASSSASGSSVGKTQYF
D gene: .; J gene: TRBJ1-2; V gene: TRBV29-1; clone size: many; CDR3 DNA: TGCAGCGTTGCCGGAAACTATGGCTACACCTTC; CDR3 protein: CSVAGNYGYTF
D gene: .; J gene: TRBJ2-7; V gene: TRBV12-3/TRBV12-4; clone size: .; CDR3 DNA: TGTGCCAGCAAAGGAGTAACCTACGAGCAGTACTTC; CDR3 protein: CASKGVTYEQYF
D gene: TRBD2; J gene: TRBJ2-5; V gene: TRBV5-4; clone size: many; CDR3 DNA: TGTGCCAGCAGTTCGGGAGCGGGAAATCAAGAGACCCAGTACTTC; CDR3 protein: CASSSGAGNQETQYF
D gene: .; J gene: TRBJ2-2; V gene: TRBV7-2; clone size: many; CDR3 DNA: TGTGCCAGCAGCCTCACCTCGCCCGGGACCGGGGAGCTGTTTTTT; CDR3 protein: CASSLTSPGTGELFF
D gene: TRBD1; J gene: TRBJ1-2; V gene: TRBV2; clone size: many; CDR3 DNA: TGTGCCACGGGTGACAGGGGGGTCGGCTACACCTTC; CDR3 protein: CATGDRGVGYTF
D gene: .; J gene: TRBJ2-3; V gene: TRBV7-2; clone size: once; CDR3 DNA: TGTGCCAGCAGCTTAGCGGGGGGCTCTAGGACAGATACGCAGTATTTT; CDR3 protein: CASSLAGGSRTDTQYF
D gene: .; J gene: TRBJ1-1; V gene: TRBV19; clone size: once; CDR3 DNA: TGTGCCAGTAGCATACCGGGCCGTGACTCCCCGAACACTGAAGCTTTCTTT; CDR3 protein: CASSIPGRDSPNTEAFF
D gene: TRBD1; J gene: TRBJ1-2; V gene: TRBV18; clone size: few; CDR3 DNA: TGTGCCAGCTCCCCCCGGGACAGACCTCCCCCCGAGGATGGCTACACCTTC; CDR3 protein: CASSPRDRPPPEDGYTF
D gene: .; J gene: TRBJ1-1; V gene: TRBV29-1; clone size: many; CDR3 DNA: TGCAGCGCTGGGGTGTGGGAGAGCACTGAAGCTTTCTTT; CDR3 protein: CSAGVWESTEAFF
D gene: .; J gene: TRBJ2-3; V gene: TRBV4-1; clone size: many; CDR3 DNA: TGCGCCAGCAGGAGGCAGGCTCGTAGCACAGATACGCAGTATTTT; CDR3 protein: CASRRQARSTDTQYF
D gene: TRBD2; J gene: TRBJ2-2; V gene: TRBV7-2; clone size: many; CDR3 DNA: TGTGCCAGCAGCTTATGGGCTAGCGGGAGGGGAACCGGGGAGCTGTTTTTT; CDR3 protein: CASSLWASGRGTGELFF
D gene: TRBD2; J gene: TRBJ2-1; V gene: TRBV19; clone size: many; CDR3 DNA: TGTGCCAGTGAGTCTAGCGGGTCATCCTACAATGAGCAGTTCTTC; CDR3 protein: CASESSGSSYNEQFF
D gene: .; J gene: TRBJ2-7; V gene: TRBV15; clone size: .; CDR3 DNA: TGTGCCACCAGGAAGGTGGGAAGGATCGAGTACTACTTC; CDR3 protein: CATRKVGRIEYYF
D gene: .; J gene: TRBJ2-3; V gene: TRBV5-4; clone size: few; CDR3 DNA: TGTGCCAGCAGCTTGGATACGGAAATGGGTACGCAGTATTTT; CDR3 protein: CASSLDTEMGTQYF
D gene: .; J gene: TRBJ1-3; V gene: TRBV28; clone size: many; CDR3 DNA: TGTGCCCAGCAAAGGGAAACCTCTGGAAACACCATATATTTT; CDR3 protein: CAQQRETSGNTIYF
D gene: .; J gene: TRBJ2-2; V gene: TRBV7-8; clone size: many; CDR3 DNA: TGTGCCAGCAGCTTAGTTCCCGACAGGAACACCGGGGAGCTGTTTTTT; CDR3 protein: CASSLVPDRNTGELFF
D gene: .; J gene: TRBJ1-1; V gene: TRBV9; clone size: few; CDR3 DNA: TGTGCCAGCAGCGTAGAAGGGGTAACTGAAGCTTTCTTT; CDR3 protein: CASSVEGVTEAFF